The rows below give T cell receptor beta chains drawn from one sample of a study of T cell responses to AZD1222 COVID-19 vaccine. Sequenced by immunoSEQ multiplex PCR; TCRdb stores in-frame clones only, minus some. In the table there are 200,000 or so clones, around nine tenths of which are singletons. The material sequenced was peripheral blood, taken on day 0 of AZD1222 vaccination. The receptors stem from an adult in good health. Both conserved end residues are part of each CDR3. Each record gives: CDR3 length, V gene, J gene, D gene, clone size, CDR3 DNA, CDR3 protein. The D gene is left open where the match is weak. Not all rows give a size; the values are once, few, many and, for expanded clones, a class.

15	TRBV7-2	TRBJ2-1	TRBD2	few	TGTGCCAGCAGCGACAGCGGGGGGCCTCTGAGGGAGCAGTTCTTC	CASSDSGGPLREQFF
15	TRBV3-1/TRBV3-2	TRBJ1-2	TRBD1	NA	TGTGCCAGCAGCCCTGAGGACAGGGGGCGATATGGCTACACCTTC	CASSPEDRGRYGYTF
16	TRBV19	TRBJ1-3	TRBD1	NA	TGTGCCAGTAGGCGGTCCGCGAGGGGGCGCGGAAACACCATATATTTT	CASRRSARGRGNTIYF
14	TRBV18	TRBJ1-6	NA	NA	TGTGCCAGCTCACCCTCCGGAGGTAATTCACCCCTCCACTTT	CASSPSGGNSPLHF
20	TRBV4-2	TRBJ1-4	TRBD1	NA	TGTGCCAGCAGCCAAAAAATTCGGGACAGGGTCTATCCCGATAATGAAAAACTGTTTTTT	CASSQKIRDRVYPDNEKLFF
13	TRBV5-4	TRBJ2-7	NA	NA	TGTGCCAGCAGCTTGGGACTAGAATACGAGCAGTACTTC	CASSLGLEYEQYF
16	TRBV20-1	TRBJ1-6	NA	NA	TGCAGTGCTAGTGGAGACTATTGGGGCAATAATTCACCCCTCCACTTT	CSASGDYWGNNSPLHF
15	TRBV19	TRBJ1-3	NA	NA	TGTGCCAGTACGGATCGGACAGTCTCTGGAAACACCATATATTTT	CASTDRTVSGNTIYF
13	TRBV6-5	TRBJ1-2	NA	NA	TGTGCCAGCAGTCCCTCCGAGGGGAATGGCTACACCTTC	CASSPSEGNGYTF
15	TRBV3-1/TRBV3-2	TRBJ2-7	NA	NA	TGTGCCAGCAGCCAAGATTTCCAGGGAAGGGGGGAGCAGTACTTC	CASSQDFQGRGEQYF
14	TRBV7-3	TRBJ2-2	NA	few	TGTGCCAGCGGAGGACACTCGAACACCGGGGAGCTGTTTTTT	CASGGHSNTGELFF
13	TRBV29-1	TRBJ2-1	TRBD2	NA	TGCAGCGTAGCAGGGTGGCGGGGGAATGAGCAGTTCTTC	CSVAGWRGNEQFF
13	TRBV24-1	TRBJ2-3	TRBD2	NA	TGTGCCACCAGGGCCAGCGGGGGGTCTACGGAGTATTTT	CATRASGGSTEYF
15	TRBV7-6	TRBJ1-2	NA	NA	TGTGCCAGCAGCCCCGACAGTTGGGGTAACTATGGCTACACCTTC	CASSPDSWGNYGYTF
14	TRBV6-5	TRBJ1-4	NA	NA	TGTGCCAGCAGCAAAACACTGATAAATGAAAAACTGTTTTTT	CASSKTLINEKLFF